The 20 T cell receptor beta chains listed next were all sequenced from one sample in a study of cytomegalovirus exposure and HLA in healthy donors. The PCR contained 60 Vbeta and 13 Jbeta primers. This table comes from immunoSEQ multiplex PCR, and its TCRdb copy is limited to in-frame clones, with some not included. The table has 65,000 to 90,000 clones, about 81% seen once. Sequencing input: PBMCs. The receptors were sampled from a man aged 55 to 70 in good health and CMV-seronegative.

The chain employs TRBV7-3 and TRBJ2-3, with TRBD2 identical over 11 bases. The V segment lost 2 bases and the J segment 4 bases; nucleotides outside the gene matches: 14. The V gene's germline CDR1 is SGHTA and CDR2 FQGTGA. The CDR3 loop spans 19 amino acids. Here the CDR3 DNA reads TGTGCCAGCAGCTTATGGAGAGTTGGTAGCGGGGGGGCCCCAGATACGCAGTATTTT. Protein product: CASSLWRVGSGGAPDTQYF.

The chain links TRBV5-1 to TRBJ1-3; 7 bases align to TRBD1. Trimming at V came to 4 bases and at J to 5 bases, leaving 6 bases not matched to a gene. The CDR3 spans 14 residues. Germline CDR1 is SGHRS and CDR2 is YFSETQ. For the CDR3, the DNA is TGCGCCAGCAGCGACCGGGACAGAAGAAACACCATATATTTT. This codes for CASSDRDRRNTIYF.

This chain links TRBV5-5 with TRBJ1-1; D is possibly TRBD1 (5 bases). V was clipped by 0 bases and J by 8 bases, with 14 bases between them. The CDR3 has 14 residues. The germline CDR1 and CDR2 sequences are SGHKS and YYEKEE (reference sequence). CDR3 coding DNA: TGTGCCAGCAGCTTGGGGGTGACAGCCCCCGAAGCTTTCTTT. This encodes CASSLGVTAPEAFF.

Turning to this clone: One junction end disagrees with the germline gene, perhaps due to a read error. The chain links TRBV7-2 to TRBJ1-2; D is undetermined. Germline assignment: CDR1 SGHTA and CDR2 FQGNSA. CDR3 length: 12 residues. DNA of the CDR3: TGTGCCGGCAGCTTAAGAGCCTATGGCTACACCTTC. The encoded protein is CAGSLRAYGYTF.

The sample holds many counts of this clone. The rearrangement links TRBV6-5 to TRBJ1-5, with D possibly being TRBD1 (5 bases). The V end was cut by 4 bases, the J end by 7 bases, with 11 bases between. This CDR3 has 13 amino acids. Germline CDR1 MNHEY, CDR2 SVGAGI. The CDR3 is CASSFQGGQPQHF. The CDR3 DNA reads as TGTGCCAGCAGTTTCCAGGGTGGGCAGCCCCAGCATTTT.

This clone was seen a single time. J is TRBJ1-1 and V is TRBV19, with a possible D match to TRBD1 (6 bases). Trimming pared 3 bases from V and 3 bases from J, leaving 8 bases between. This CDR3 region has 13 residues. Germline V gene data show CDR1 as LNHDA and CDR2 as SQIVND (reference sequence). In DNA, the CDR3 is TGTGCCAGTAGTATCCGGACAGACACTGAAGCTTTCTTT. Translation gives CASSIRTDTEAFF. Combining the CDR3 with reference TRBV19 and TRBJ1-1 gives the whole variable domain DGGITQSPKYLFRKEGQNVTLSCEQNLNHDAMYWYRQDPGQGLRLIYYSQIVNDFQKGDIAEGYSVSREKKESFPLTVTSAQKNPTAFYLCASSIRTDTEAFFGQGTRLTVV.

This chain uses TRBV5-1 with TRBJ1-1, with 8 nucleotides matching TRBD1. The CDR3 length is 16 residues. With V trimmed by 4 bases and J by 1 base, 9 bases remained unmatched. Germline CDR1 reads SGHRS; CDR2 reads YFSETQ. Here the CDR3 DNA reads TGCGCCAGCAGCGCTAACAGGGGGGCAGGGAACACTGAAGCTTTCTTT. This gives the protein CASSANRGAGNTEAFF.

This chain joins TRBV18 and TRBJ2-7, with 8 positions matching TRBD1. There are 13 residues in the CDR3. Germline trimming cut 5 bases from V and 2 bases from J; bases unmatched to any gene: 2. Germline V gives CDR1 KGHSH, CDR2 LQKENI. CDR3 nucleotide sequence: TGTGCCAGCTCAAAGGACAGGGCCTACGAGCAGTACTTC. This sequence encodes CASSKDRAYEQYF.

This rearrangement joins TRBV10-3 to TRBJ2-2; D may be TRBD1 (5 bases). The CDR3 sequence is 15 residues long. Germline CDR1 reads ENHRY; CDR2 reads SYGVKD. V dropped 5 bases and J dropped 3 bases, with 13 bases sitting between them. The CDR3 loop reads CAISKDSYDTGELFF. In DNA form, the CDR3 reads TGTGCCATCAGTAAAGACAGTTATGACACCGGGGAGCTGTTTTTT.

The chain is built from TRBV6-5 and TRBJ1-3; unclear D gene. The length of the CDR3 is 14 residues. CDR1 and CDR2 (germline): MNHEY, SVGAGI. V dropped 2 bases and J dropped 0 bases, with 5 bases sitting between them. CDR3 residues: CASSYGLSGNTIYF. The CDR3 DNA reads as TGTGCCAGCAGTTACGGCCTCTCTGGAAACACCATATATTTT.

The sample holds a few counts of this clone. The chain joins TRBV19 to TRBJ1-1, with 8 bases that match TRBD1. Trimming took 7 bases from V and 1 from J; bases not matched to a gene: 5. CDR1 and CDR2 from the germline V gene are LNHDA and SQIVND (reference sequence). The CDR3 totals 14 residues. This CDR3 reads CASIHGQGNTEAFF. Here the CDR3 DNA reads TGTGCCAGTATTCACGGACAGGGGAACACTGAAGCTTTCTTT. The full variable domain, in which reference TRBV19 and TRBJ1-1 provide the parts outside the CDR3, is DGGITQSPKYLFRKEGQNVTLSCEQNLNHDAMYWYRQDPGQGLRLIYYSQIVNDFQKGDIAEGYSVSREKKESFPLTVTSAQKNPTAFYLCASIHGQGNTEAFFGQGTRLTVV.

This clone was counted between two and nine times. The chain has TRBV5-1 and TRBJ2-7, with 7 bases lining up with TRBD1. The CDR3 spans 18 residues. The V and J ends lost 3 bases and 2 bases, in that order; junction bases with no gene match: 17. Germline V gives CDR1 SGHRS, CDR2 YFSETQ. The CDR3 nucleotides are TGCGCCAGCAGCTCCCGACCCCGACAGGGCCTAGGGGCCTACGAGCAGTACTTC. It yields the protein CASSSRPRQGLGAYEQYF.

The table lists this clone with a few counts. The same CDR3 can be traced to other DNA sequences in this sample. The V and J genes are TRBV6-1 and TRBJ1-5; 8 bases line up with TRBD1. The CDR3 loop spans 14 amino acids. Germline values: CDR1 MNHNS, CDR2 SASEGT. The J segment lost 7 bases and the V segment lost 5 bases, leaving 7 bases of the junction unmatched. Here the CDR3 DNA reads TGTGCCAGCAGTCTACAGGGGGGAGGCCAGCCCCAGCATTTT. This sequence encodes CASSLQGGGQPQHF.

The sample holds a few counts of this clone. The chain recombines TRBV2 with TRBJ2-4; D may be TRBD1 (5 bases). The V and J ends lost 8 bases and 6 bases respectively, with 20 bases between them. Germline V gene lookup returns CDR1 SNHLY and CDR2 FYNNEI. The CDR3 has 15 amino acids. CDR3 protein: CASHDHQGKGNIQYF. DNA for the CDR3: TGTGCCAGCCACGATCATCAGGGAAAAGGAAACATTCAGTACTTC.

This sequence joins TRBV7-9 and TRBJ2-5; D is undetermined. The DNA end is a closer match to TRBJ2-7, so the J assignment may be wrong. This CDR3 region has 13 residues. Germline assignment: CDR1 SEHNR and CDR2 FQNEAQ (reference sequence). The CDR3 DNA sequence: TGTGCCAGCAGCCCCGTCCTGAACTACGAGCAGTACTTC. Amino acids: CASSPVLNYEQYF.

The V call is TRBV11-2, the J call TRBJ1-1; D not resolved. V lost 2 bases and J 2 bases, leaving 6 bases between the germline ends. CDR1 is SGHAT, CDR2 FQNNGV, per germline. CDR3 length: 13 residues. The CDR3 loop reads CASSLIRNTEAFF. The CDR3 DNA is TGTGCCAGCAGCTTAATCAGAAACACTGAAGCTTTCTTT.

The chain combines TRBV5-1 with TRBJ2-2; TRBD2 aligns across 8 bases. This CDR3 has 16 amino acids. V was clipped by 4 bases and J by 1 base; unmatched bases: 6. Germline V gives CDR1 SGHRS, CDR2 YFSETQ. The CDR3 DNA follows: TGCGCCAGCAGCCCCAAACTAGCGGAGAACACCGGGGAGCTGTTTTTT. As protein: CASSPKLAENTGELFF.

The chain recombines TRBV11-2 with TRBJ1-4; 8 nucleotides agree with TRBD1. Losses at the gene ends were 1 base for V and 4 bases for J; bases not matched to a gene: 5. The V gene's germline CDR1 is SGHAT and CDR2 FQNNGV. This CDR3 region has 16 residues. This chain's CDR3 is CASSLGGQGGNEKLFF. Here the CDR3 DNA reads TGTGCCAGCAGCTTAGGAGGACAGGGCGGTAATGAAAAACTGTTTTTT.

The rearrangement links TRBV6-1 to TRBJ1-1; the match to TRBD1 covers 8 bases. J lost 5 bases, V lost 1 base, and 9 bases had no gene match. Germline V CDR1 and CDR2: MNHNS, SASEGT. The CDR3 spans 16 residues. CDR3 coding DNA: TGTGCCAGCAGTGAAGGGACAGGGTTTGGGACAACTGAAGCTTTCTTT. It is translated as CASSEGTGFGTTEAFF.

The chain recombines TRBV5-1 with TRBJ1-4; no definite D call. This CDR3 has 15 amino acids. Germline V lookup: CDR1 SGHRS, CDR2 YFSETQ. Trimming took off 0 bases at V and 6 bases at J, with 12 bases between the two ends. CDR3 amino acids: CASSLAGGYDEKLFF. The CDR3 DNA follows: TGCGCCAGCAGCTTGGCCGGCGGGTACGATGAAAAACTGTTTTTT.